The following is a TCR beta chain sequence with its context. Time point here: pretreatment peripheral blood. Germline-derived CDR1 and CDR2 are SGHTA and FQGTGA. This CDR3 is built from 13 residues. V shed 3 bases, J shed 4 bases, and the junction held 1 base outside the gene matches. The sample comes from a study of PD-L1 blockade in urothelial cancer. Study-wide background: Atezolizumab at 1,200 mg intravenously every 3 weeks was started by patients in about 2014. Blood underwent analysis 3 weeks (second dose) and 6 weeks after treatment began.

Method: immunoSEQ multiplex PCR; TCRdb's copy keeps in-frame clones and lacks some. The repertoire has roughly 38,000 clones, roughly 82% of them found once; the top ten carry about 7%. The sample here was PBMCs, taken around atezolizumab (anti-PD-L1) treatment. The chain has TRBV7-3 and TRBJ1-2, with 8 bases fitting TRBD1. The source is a man between 60 and 70 years old with urothelial cancer. The CDR3 sequence is CASSLGTGYGYTF. CDR3 sequence (DNA): TGTGCCAGCAGCTTGGGGACAGGCTATGGCTACACCTTC. The full variable domain, completed using reference TRBV7-3 and TRBJ1-2, is GAGVSQTPSNKVTEKGKYVELRCDPISGHTALYWYRQSLGQGPEFLIYFQGTGAADDSGLPNDRFFAVRPEGSVSTLKIQRTERGDSAVYLCASSLGTGYGYTFGSGTRLTVV.